This T cell receptor beta chain originates from a study of blood T cells in healthy people across ages. This clonotype has just a few counts. The use of a sample-barcoded 5' primer and a J-beta primer mix characterized a second PCR of about 7 to 12 cycles. TCRdb called the 5' RACE reads again in MiXCR, with one record for every CDR3 protein. The data hold about 580,000 distinct CDR3 sequences, with around half observed a single time. The CDR3 has 20 amino acids. Germline V CDR1 and CDR2: MNHNS, SASEGT. The rearrangement joins TRBV6-1 to TRBJ2-1; 10 positions agree with TRBD2. The J call may be mistaken, given a closer DNA end match to TRBJ2-7. The sample comprised blood. This receptor was obtained from a man at least 80 years old in good health. The CDR3 DNA follows: TGTGCCAGCAGCCAAGGTCTAGCGGGAGTTGATAGAGGCTCCTACAATGAGCAGTACTTC. It yields the protein CASSQGLAGVDRGSYNEQYF.